A selection of T cell receptor beta chains follows, all from one sample in a study of T cell responses to AZD1222 COVID-19 vaccine. Sequencing used immunoSEQ multiplex PCR; TCRdb keeps in-frame clones, though not all of them. The table lists approximately 84,000 clones, about 89% of them singletons, with 2.4% in the top ten. The sample consisted of peripheral blood, taken on day 0 of AZD1222 vaccination. The receptors here all came from an adult in good health. The CDR3 runs from the conserved cysteine through the conserved F or W. Each record gives: J gene, V gene, D gene, CDR3 length, clone size, CDR3 protein, CDR3 DNA. The D gene is left open where the match is weak. The size entry is marked missing in some rows and otherwise reads once, few, many or a size class.

TRBJ2-7,TRBV6-6,TRBD1,16,.,CASSSLWDRGGYEQYF,TGTGCCAGCAGTAGCCTGTGGGACAGGGGGGGATACGAGCAGTACTTC
TRBJ1-5,TRBV7-8,.,16,.,CASSLAYVLSNQPQHF,TGTGCCAGCAGCTTAGCGTACGTTCTTAGCAATCAGCCCCAGCATTTT
TRBJ1-1,TRBV3-1/TRBV3-2,.,16,.,CASSQWGYYMNTEAFF,TGTGCCAGCAGCCAATGGGGTTACTACATGAACACTGAAGCTTTCTTT
TRBJ1-1,TRBV19,.,14,.,CASSRIEPTGEVFF,TGTGCCAGTAGCAGAATCGAACCTACTGGGGAAGTTTTCTTT
TRBJ1-4,TRBV21-1,.,12,.,CASIWALEKLFF,TGTGCCAGCATCTGGGCCCTGGAAAAACTGTTTTTT
TRBJ1-4,TRBV6-5,TRBD1,16,.,CASSSTPQGAREKLFF,TGTGCCAGCAGTTCAACACCCCAGGGGGCTCGGGAAAAACTGTTTTTT
TRBJ2-2,TRBV18,.,15,.,CASSPVRINTGELFF,TGTGCCAGCTCACCAGTGAGGATAAACACCGGGGAGCTGTTTTTT
TRBJ1-4,TRBV15,TRBD1,15,few,CATSSGQGDNEKLFF,TGTGCCACCAGCAGTGGACAGGGCGATAATGAAAAACTGTTTTTT
TRBJ2-4,TRBV7-3,TRBD2,19,.,CASSLFGPSGSSAKNIQYF,TGTGCCAGCAGCTTATTCGGGCCTAGCGGGAGTTCTGCCAAAAACATTCAGTACTTC
TRBJ2-3,TRBV7-2,.,14,.,CASSLAPSTDTQYF,TGTGCCAGCAGCTTAGCCCCAAGCACAGATACGCAGTATTTT
TRBJ2-1,TRBV4-2,TRBD1,16,few,CASSQDWGQGVVEQFF,TGTGCCAGCAGCCAAGATTGGGGACAGGGGGTAGTTGAGCAGTTCTTC
TRBJ1-2,TRBV14,.,13,.,CASSPGTSYGYTF,TGTGCCAGCAGCCCCGGGACCTCCTATGGCTACACCTTC
TRBJ1-1,TRBV11-2,TRBD1,16,once,CASSPQRGQGNTEAFF,TGTGCCAGCAGCCCTCAACGGGGACAGGGGAACACTGAAGCTTTCTTT
TRBJ1-1,TRBV5-1,TRBD1,14,.,CASSTTGGNTEAFF,TGCGCCAGCAGCACCACAGGGGGGAACACTGAAGCTTTCTTT
TRBJ2-1,TRBV3-1/TRBV3-2,TRBD2,14,.,CASSQDGTSGGQFF,TGTGCCAGCAGCCAAGACGGGACTAGCGGGGGGCAGTTCTTC
TRBJ2-7,TRBV6-5,.,13,once,CASSYGRVYEQYF,TGTGCCAGCAGTTACGGCAGGGTCTACGAGCAGTACTTC
TRBJ1-3,TRBV19,TRBD1,14,.,CASRTTGTGNTIYF,TGTGCCAGTAGAACGACAGGGACTGGAAACACCATATATTTT
TRBJ2-1,TRBV24-1,.,15,.,CATSDGASFYNEQFF,TGTGCCACCAGTGACGGGGCGTCCTTCTACAATGAGCAGTTCTTC
TRBJ2-7,TRBV29-1,.,11,.,CSVLQEYEQYF,TGCAGCGTCTTACAGGAGTACGAGCAGTACTTC
TRBJ1-6,TRBV3-1/TRBV3-2,.,13,once,CASSKQVNSPLHF,TGTGCCAGCAGTAAACAGGTTAATTCACCCCTCCACTTT
TRBJ2-2,TRBV18,.,15,.,CASSPWGANTGELFF,TGTGCCAGCTCACCGTGGGGAGCGAACACCGGGGAGCTGTTTTTT
TRBJ1-2,TRBV12-3/TRBV12-4,.,13,.,CASSPAGRQGYTF,TGTGCCAGCAGTCCCGCAGGGCGTCAGGGCTACACCTTC
TRBJ1-2,TRBV30,.,11,.,CAWGLGNGYTF,TGTGCCTGGGGACTGGGTAATGGCTACACCTTC
TRBJ2-7,TRBV5-1,TRBD2,16,.,CASSLAGLAGGGEQYF,TGCGCCAGCAGCTTGGCCGGTCTAGCGGGTGGAGGCGAGCAGTACTTC
TRBJ2-3,TRBV5-5,.,15,.,CASSLVPTLTDTQYF,TGTGCCAGCAGCTTGGTCCCAACACTCACAGATACGCAGTATTTT